These T cell receptor beta chains were read from a single sample in a study of T cells in Graves' hyperthyroidism and ophthalmopathy. TCRdb re-derived calls from the multiplex PCR reads in MiXCR, one entry per CDR3 protein. Among about 330,000 distinct CDR3 sequences, roughly 13% were seen once, and the ten largest hold approximately 35%. The sequencing input was blood. These receptors were collected from a woman aged 40 to 50 with Graves' ophthalmopathy. Both conserved end residues are part of each CDR3. D genes are given only for firm matches. Clone sizes are given selectively: once, few, many, or a class where the clone is expanded.

d_gene | j_gene | v_gene | abundance | len | CDR3nt | CDR3aa
TRBD1 | TRBJ1-1 | TRBV20-1 | many | 12 | TGCAGTGCCACGGACAGGGAACCTGAAGCTTTCTTT | CSATDREPEAFF
. | TRBJ1-3 | TRBV14 | . | 13 | TGTGCCAGCAGCCCGAGCTCTGGAAACACCATATATTTT | CASSPSSGNTIYF
TRBD1 | TRBJ1-1 | TRBV5-1 | . | 19 | TGCGCCAGCAGACCCCGGGACAGGGTTTTTCTAGAGATGAACACTGAAGCTTTCTTT | CASRPRDRVFLEMNTEAFF
TRBD1 | TRBJ1-2 | TRBV2 | many | 13 | TGTGCCAGCAGGGGACAGGGGGTCGGTGGCTACACCTTC | CASRGQGVGGYTF
. | TRBJ1-2 | TRBV28 | many | 17 | TGTGCCAGCAGTTCAGTACGGGCCGGGGGGCAGGGTTATGGCTACACCTTC | CASSSVRAGGQGYGYTF
. | TRBJ1-1 | TRBV2 | many | 11 | TGTGCCAGCCGGGCAAATACTGAAGCTTTCTTT | CASRANTEAFF
. | TRBJ2-2 | TRBV19 | few | 17 | TGTGCCAGTAGTATAGAAACGGGGCGATTTGTCACCGGGGAGCTGTTTTTT | CASSIETGRFVTGELFF
. | TRBJ2-7 | TRBV3-1 | many | 12 | TGTGCCAGCAGCCAAACAGGGTACGAGCAGTACTTC | CASSQTGYEQYF
TRBD1 | TRBJ1-2 | TRBV24-1 | few | 14 | TGTGCCACCAGTGGCGGACAGGGCCTGGGTGGCTACACCTTC | CATSGGQGLGGYTF
. | TRBJ1-5 | TRBV19 | few | 15 | TGTGCCAGTAGTACTCGGAGGGGCAGGGACCAGCCCCAGCATTTT | CASSTRRGRDQPQHF
TRBD1 | TRBJ2-1 | TRBV2 | many | 12 | TGTGCCAGCAGTTACGACAGGGGTGAGCAGTTCTTC | CASSYDRGEQFF
TRBD1 | TRBJ1-2 | TRBV10-3 | many | 14 | TGTGCCATCAGTTCGGGACAGGGGAACTATGGCTACACCTTC | CAISSGQGNYGYTF
TRBD1 | TRBJ2-5 | TRBV11-2 | . | 12 | TGTCCCAGCAGCTTAGGACAGGGGTCCCGGTACTTC | CPSSLGQGSRYF
. | TRBJ2-1 | TRBV15 | few | 15 | TGTGCCACCGGCAAAACGGGCACGGAAGCTGGTGAGCAGTTCTTC | CATGKTGTEAGEQFF
. | TRBJ2-5 | TRBV10-2 | . | 15 | TGCGCCAGCAGAGGGGGGCTACGTCTCCAAGAGACCCAGTACTTC | CASRGGLRLQETQYF
. | TRBJ2-6 | TRBV25-1 | . | 17 | TGTGCCAGCAGTGAATGGGGGCAGGGTAAGGAGGCCAACGTCCTGACTTTC | CASSEWGQGKEANVLTF
. | TRBJ2-1 | TRBV12-3/TRBV12-4 | once | 16 | TGTGCCAGCAGACGGACTAGAGGGGGGGGATACAATCAGCAGTTCTTC | CASRRTRGGGYNQQFF
. | TRBJ1-5 | TRBV6-6 | . | 12 | TGTGCCGGCAGTTACTCGAGTCAGCCCCAGCATTTT | CAGSYSSQPQHF
. | TRBJ2-5 | TRBV24-1 | . | 12 | TGTGCCACCAGTGATTTTAGGGGCACCCTGTACTTC | CATSDFRGTLYF
. | TRBJ2-5 | TRBV11-3 | . | 13 | TGTGCCAGCAGCTTAGATCAAGGGAAGACCCAGTACTTC | CASSLDQGKTQYF
. | TRBJ1-4 | TRBV12-3/TRBV12-4 | many | 13 | TGTGCCAGCAGTTTAGGCGGGATTGAAAAACTGTTTTTT | CASSLGGIEKLFF
TRBD2 | TRBJ2-2 | TRBV3-1 | . | 15 | TGTGCCAGCAGCCAAGGCGGGGGGGTTTCCGGGGAGCTGTTTTTT | CASSQGGGVSGELFF
. | TRBJ1-2 | TRBV28 | many | 15 | TGTGCCAGCAGTTTCGGTGGCAGCCCTAACTATGGCTACACCTTC | CASSFGGSPNYGYTF
TRBD2 | TRBJ2-3 | TRBV12-3/TRBV12-4 | many | 16 | TGTGCCAGCAGTGCGAGAGGGCGGGGAGGGCTCGATACGCAGTATTTT | CASSARGRGGLDTQYF
. | TRBJ2-7 | TRBV7-8 | many | 12 | TGTGCCAGCAGCAAAGGGGGGGACGAGCAGTACTTC | CASSKGGDEQYF
TRBD2 | TRBJ2-1 | TRBV6-2/TRBV6-3 | many | 15 | TGTGCCAGCGGAGGACTAGCGGGGTTTTACAATGAGCAGTTCTTC | CASGGLAGFYNEQFF
. | TRBJ2-3 | TRBV2 | . | 13 | TGTGCCAGCAGGCGGCCGAGGACAGATACGCAGTATTTT | CASRRPRTDTQYF
. | TRBJ2-2 | TRBV27 | many | 14 | TGTGCCAGCAGTTTATCGTTCTATACCGGGGAGCTGTTTTTT | CASSLSFYTGELFF
. | TRBJ1-1 | TRBV7-8 | . | 15 | TGTGCCAGCAGCTGGACCGCACTCGACCCCACTGAAGCTTTCTTT | CASSWTALDPTEAFF
TRBD1 | TRBJ1-1 | TRBV29-1 | many | 12 | TGCAGCGTTGAACAGGGGGGGACTGAAGCTTTCTTT | CSVEQGGTEAFF
TRBD2 | TRBJ2-3 | TRBV15 | many | 19 | TGTGCCACCAGCAGAGAAGGCAGCGGGGGGGCAGGTGGAACAGATACGCAGTATTTT | CATSREGSGGAGGTDTQYF
TRBD2 | TRBJ2-1 | TRBV19 | . | 15 | TGTGCCAGCTCAGCCCCTAGCGGGGGGGCCAATGAGCAGTTCTTC | CASSAPSGGANEQFF
. | TRBJ2-5 | TRBV4-2 | . | 15 | TGTGCCAGCAGCCAAGAGGACTCCGGGGGAGAGACCCAGTACTTC | CASSQEDSGGETQYF
. | TRBJ1-5 | TRBV19 | many | 14 | TGTGCCAGTAGCCCCGACAGCAGCAATCAGCCCCAGCATTTT | CASSPDSSNQPQHF
. | TRBJ2-7 | TRBV7-9 | many | 17 | TGTGCCAGCAGCCCAGAGGTTCTGTCGAGGGGGTGGGACGAGCAGTACTTC | CASSPEVLSRGWDEQYF
TRBD1 | TRBJ1-2 | TRBV3-1 | many | 16 | TGTGCCAGCAGCCAAGAGAGAGGGGGCGCTAACTATGGCTACACCTTC | CASSQERGGANYGYTF
. | TRBJ1-5 | TRBV9 | many | 14 | TGTGCCAGCAGCGCACTAGACGGTAATCAGCCCCAGCATTTT | CASSALDGNQPQHF
TRBD1 | TRBJ1-5 | TRBV12-3/TRBV12-4 | many | 16 | TGTGCCAGCAGGGGACGGACAGGGTCGAGCAATCAGCCCCAGCATTTT | CASRGRTGSSNQPQHF
. | TRBJ2-7 | TRBV29-1 | many | 12 | TGCAGCGTTGAGAGCAAATCCTACGAGCAGTACTTC | CSVESKSYEQYF
. | TRBJ1-5 | TRBV2 | many | 14 | TGTGCCAGCAGTGAAGGGCATCTCAATCAGCCCCAGCATTTT | CASSEGHLNQPQHF
. | TRBJ2-7 | TRBV3-1 | many | 12 | TGTGCCAGCAGCCAAGCTTCCTACGAGCAGTACTTC | CASSQASYEQYF
. | TRBJ2-1 | TRBV20-1 | . | 14 | TGCAGTGCCCTCCTGACGGGCCTTACTGATGAGCAGTTCTTC | CSALLTGLTDEQFF
TRBD1 | TRBJ1-5 | TRBV2 | many | 15 | TGTGCCAGCAGCCGCGACAGGGGCGGCAATCAGCCCCAGCATTTT | CASSRDRGGNQPQHF
. | TRBJ2-7 | TRBV12-3/TRBV12-4 | many | 15 | TGTGCCAGCAGAACGGGACTCGAGCCCTCCTACGAGCAGTACTTC | CASRTGLEPSYEQYF
TRBD2 | TRBJ2-3 | TRBV12-3/TRBV12-4 | many | 18 | TGTGCCAGCCAAGAGGAAGCCGTAGGACTAGGGAGCACAGATACGCAGTATTTT | CASQEEAVGLGSTDTQYF